Listed below are T cell receptor beta chains from one sample, sequenced in a study of radiotherapy plus CTLA-4 blockade in lung cancer. Measured with immunoSEQ multiplex PCR; TCRdb has only the in-frame clones, and not every one. The sample consists of roughly 97,000 clones, 65% to 75% of them appearing once. Here the sequenced sample was peripheral blood, taken from a patient treated with radiotherapy plus ipilimumab. Receptors were obtained from a human donor with non-small cell lung cancer who had a partial response to radiotherapy plus ipilimumab. Some clones in this sample may be carry-over from other donors' samples. CDR3s include the opening cysteine and the closing phenylalanine or tryptophan. The D gene is left open where the match is weak. Part of the rows lack a size; the others show once, few, many or a class for expanded clones.

length	size	V	J	D	CDR3	DNA
13	few	TRBV5-5	TRBJ1-2	NA	CASSFTSNYGYTF	TGTGCCAGCAGCTTCACATCTAACTATGGCTACACCTTC
17	NA	TRBV28	TRBJ1-5	NA	CASIGTGQGISNQPQHF	TGTGCCAGCATAGGAACGGGGCAGGGGATCTCCAATCAGCCCCAGCATTTT
14	once	TRBV19	TRBJ2-3	TRBD2	CASSLDSGVDTQYF	TGTGCCAGTAGTTTGGATAGCGGGGTGGATACGCAGTATTTT
16	NA	TRBV5-1	TRBJ2-7	TRBD2	CASSGGAGASPYEQYF	TGCGCCAGCAGCGGGGGAGCGGGAGCCTCCCCCTACGAGCAGTACTTC
16	NA	TRBV9	TRBJ1-4	NA	CASSVYGRSTNEKLFF	TGTGCCAGCAGCGTATATGGCCGTTCAACTAATGAAAAACTGTTTTTT
16	few	TRBV28	TRBJ2-1	NA	CASSLRDLLGGNEQFF	TGTGCCAGCAGTTTGCGGGACCTCCTGGGTGGGAATGAGCAGTTCTTC
14	NA	TRBV11-1	TRBJ2-7	NA	CASSRSGRGAEQYF	TGTGCCAGCAGCCGGTCGGGCAGGGGGGCCGAGCAGTACTTC
15	NA	TRBV18	TRBJ1-3	NA	CASSPNQAYGNTIYF	TGTGCCAGCTCACCCAATCAAGCATACGGAAACACCATATATTTT
13	NA	TRBV18	TRBJ2-1	NA	CASSTSLIDEQFF	TGTGCCAGCTCGACTAGTCTCATCGATGAGCAGTTCTTC
15	NA	TRBV10-3	TRBJ2-1	NA	CAISGQGVAGSEQFF	TGTGCCATCAGTGGGCAAGGGGTGGCGGGATCTGAGCAGTTCTTC
16	few	TRBV28	TRBJ1-2	TRBD1	CASSSKHLTRGHGYTF	TGTGCCAGCAGTTCCAAACATCTCACCAGGGGGCACGGCTACACCTTC
15	NA	TRBV5-4	TRBJ1-1	TRBD1	CASSLGGGANTEAFF	TGTGCCAGCAGCTTGGGAGGGGGCGCGAACACTGAAGCTTTCTTT
16	NA	TRBV28	TRBJ2-7	TRBD1	CASSQNPGQGAGEQYF	TGTGCCAGCAGTCAAAACCCGGGACAGGGGGCTGGGGAGCAGTACTTC
18	NA	TRBV5-1	TRBJ2-6	NA	CASSLDQSPLSGANVLTF	TGCGCCAGCAGCTTGGATCAGTCCCCCCTTTCTGGGGCCAACGTCCTGACTTTC
18	NA	TRBV18	TRBJ2-2	NA	CASSPVSPRGLNTGELFF	TGTGCCAGCTCACCGGTTTCACCGCGGGGGCTAAACACCGGGGAGCTGTTTTTT
13	NA	TRBV18	TRBJ2-1	NA	CASSRGQYNEQFF	TGTGCCAGCTCGCGTGGACAGTACAATGAGCAGTTCTTC
12	NA	TRBV29-1	TRBJ1-2	NA	CSVDDFNYGYTF	TGCAGCGTAGATGACTTCAACTATGGCTACACCTTC
13	NA	TRBV29-1	TRBJ2-3	TRBD1	CSAGQGGTDTQYF	TGCAGCGCCGGACAGGGAGGAACAGATACGCAGTATTTT
15	NA	TRBV18	TRBJ2-2	NA	CASSQTDKNTGELFF	TGTGCCAGCTCACAGACGGACAAGAACACCGGGGAGCTGTTTTTT
12	NA	TRBV10-2	TRBJ1-2	TRBD1	CASTGGNYGYTF	TGCGCCAGCACAGGGGGGAACTATGGCTACACCTTC
15	NA	TRBV28	TRBJ1-1	NA	CASSRPQGRGTEAFF	TGTGCCAGCAGCCGACCCCAGGGAAGGGGCACTGAAGCTTTCTTT
16	NA	TRBV7-2	TRBJ1-6	NA	CASRENPGHSNSPLHF	TGTGCCAGCAGGGAAAATCCGGGACATAGTAATTCACCCCTCCACTTT
16	once	TRBV19	TRBJ1-5	NA	CASSKSGTRTSQPQHF	TGTGCCAGTAGTAAAAGCGGGACAAGAACAAGCCAGCCCCAGCATTTT
16	few	TRBV11-2	TRBJ2-1	TRBD1	CASSSWGRGLYNEQFF	TGTGCCAGCAGCTCATGGGGCAGGGGGCTCTACAATGAGCAGTTCTTC
15	few	TRBV14	TRBJ2-7	TRBD2	CASSRLGAGAYEQYF	TGTGCCAGCAGCCGATTAGGGGCGGGGGCCTACGAGCAGTACTTC
14	NA	TRBV15	TRBJ2-1	TRBD1	CATKGQGSYNEQFF	TGTGCCACCAAAGGACAGGGTTCCTACAATGAGCAGTTCTTC
17	NA	TRBV5-1	TRBJ2-6	NA	CASSFRSGLAGANVLTF	TGCGCCAGCAGCTTCAGATCGGGTTTAGCTGGGGCCAACGTCCTGACTTTC
15	NA	TRBV7-9	TRBJ2-3	TRBD1	CASSWPGGRPDTQYF	TGTGCCAGCAGCTGGCCAGGGGGTCGGCCAGATACGCAGTATTTT
14	NA	TRBV15	TRBJ1-3	TRBD1	CATSSRDSPNTIYF	TGTGCCACCAGCAGCCGGGACAGTCCAAACACCATATATTTT
15	NA	TRBV28	TRBJ2-7	NA	CASSLRGGPSYEQYF	TGTGCCAGCAGTTTAAGAGGAGGGCCCTCCTACGAGCAGTACTTC
14	few	TRBV4-1	TRBJ2-7	NA	CASSPLDSFDEQYF	TGCGCCAGCAGCCCACTTGACAGTTTCGACGAGCAGTACTTC
15	few	TRBV5-6	TRBJ2-5	TRBD2	CASSDPGLAEETQYF	TGTGCCAGCAGCGATCCGGGACTAGCGGAAGAGACCCAGTACTTC
16	NA	TRBV30	TRBJ1-1	NA	CAWSVRYGSMNTEAFF	TGTGCCTGGAGTGTACGGTATGGGAGCATGAACACTGAAGCTTTCTTT
16	NA	TRBV18	TRBJ2-1	TRBD2	CASSPPDRGGDNEQFF	TGTGCCAGCTCACCACCGGACCGGGGGGGGGACAATGAGCAGTTCTTC
14	NA	TRBV6-5	TRBJ1-1	TRBD1	CASSFGQGGTEAFF	TGTGCCAGCAGTTTTGGACAGGGGGGTACTGAAGCTTTCTTT
18	NA	TRBV4-2	TRBJ2-4	TRBD2	CASSQDIGGGVAKNIQYF	TGTGCCAGCAGCCAAGATATAGGCGGGGGGGTAGCCAAAAACATTCAGTACTTC
18	NA	TRBV2	TRBJ1-4	TRBD1	CASLDRDRGLSTNEKLFF	TGTGCCAGCCTTGACCGGGACAGGGGCCTTTCAACTAATGAAAAACTGTTTTTT
16	few	TRBV30	TRBJ1-6	NA	CAWSSTGSSYNSPLHF	TGTGCCTGGAGTTCCACCGGGAGCTCCTATAATTCACCCCTCCACTTT
14	NA	TRBV28	TRBJ2-6	NA	CASKESSGANVLTF	TGTGCCAGCAAAGAGAGCTCTGGGGCCAACGTCCTGACTTTC